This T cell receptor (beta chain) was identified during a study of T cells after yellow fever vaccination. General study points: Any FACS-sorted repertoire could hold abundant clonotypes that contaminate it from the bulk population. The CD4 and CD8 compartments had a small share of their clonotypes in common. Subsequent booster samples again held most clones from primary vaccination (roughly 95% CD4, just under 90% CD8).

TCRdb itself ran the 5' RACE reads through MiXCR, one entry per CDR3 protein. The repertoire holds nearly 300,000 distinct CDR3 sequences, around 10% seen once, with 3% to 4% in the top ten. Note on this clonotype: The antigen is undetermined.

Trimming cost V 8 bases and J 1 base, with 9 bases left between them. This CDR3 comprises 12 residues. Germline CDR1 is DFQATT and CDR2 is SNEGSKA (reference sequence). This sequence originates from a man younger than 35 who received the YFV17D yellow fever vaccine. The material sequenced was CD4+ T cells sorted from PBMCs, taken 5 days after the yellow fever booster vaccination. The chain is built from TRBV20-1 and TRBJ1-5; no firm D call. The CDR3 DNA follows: TGCAGTACTGGGGTGAGCAATCAGCCCCAGCATTTT. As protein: CSTGVSNQPQHF.